This T cell receptor (beta chain) was obtained from a study of blood T cell repertoires in COVID-19. Sequencing used immunoSEQ multiplex PCR; TCRdb keeps in-frame clones, though not all of them. The sample holds under 300,000 clones, just under 85% seen once. The V gene end was trimmed by 5 bases and the J gene end by 7 bases; junction bases not matched to a gene: 12. This CDR3 region has 17 residues. Germline assignment: CDR1 MNHEY and CDR2 SMNVEV (reference sequence). The sequence came from a woman at least 80 years old with acute or convalescent COVID-19. The J gene is TRBJ2-1, the V gene TRBV27, with 12 nucleotides matching TRBD2. Sequencing was carried out using peripheral blood. As DNA, the CDR3 is TGTGCCAGCAGTCTCCGACTAGCGGGGGCCCTTACGAATGAGCAGTTCTTC. Translation: CASSLRLAGALTNEQFF.